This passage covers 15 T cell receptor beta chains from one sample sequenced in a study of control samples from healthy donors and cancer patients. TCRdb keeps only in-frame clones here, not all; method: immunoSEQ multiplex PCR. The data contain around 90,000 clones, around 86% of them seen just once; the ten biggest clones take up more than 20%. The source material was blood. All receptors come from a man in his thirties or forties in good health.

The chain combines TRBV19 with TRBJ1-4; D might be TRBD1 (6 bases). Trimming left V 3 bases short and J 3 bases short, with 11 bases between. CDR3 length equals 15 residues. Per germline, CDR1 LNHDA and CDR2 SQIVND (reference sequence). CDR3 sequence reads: CASSIGPGANEKLFF. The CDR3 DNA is TGTGCCAGTAGTATCGGGCCAGGGGCTAATGAAAAACTGTTTTTT.

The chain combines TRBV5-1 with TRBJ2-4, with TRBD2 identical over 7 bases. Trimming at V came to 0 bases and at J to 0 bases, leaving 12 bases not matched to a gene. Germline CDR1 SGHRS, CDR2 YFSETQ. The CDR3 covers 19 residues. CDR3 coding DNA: TGCGCCAGCAGCTTGGCCGTGGGGGGAGCGGGGTTAGCCAAAAACATTCAGTACTTC. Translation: CASSLAVGGAGLAKNIQYF.

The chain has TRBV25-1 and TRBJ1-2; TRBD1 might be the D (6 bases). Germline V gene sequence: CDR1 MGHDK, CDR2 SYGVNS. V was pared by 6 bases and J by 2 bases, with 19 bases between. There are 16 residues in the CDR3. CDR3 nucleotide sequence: TGTGCCAGCAGCTCCGCGAGGGGGGCGGGGAACTATGGCTACACCTTC. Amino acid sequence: CASSSARGAGNYGYTF.

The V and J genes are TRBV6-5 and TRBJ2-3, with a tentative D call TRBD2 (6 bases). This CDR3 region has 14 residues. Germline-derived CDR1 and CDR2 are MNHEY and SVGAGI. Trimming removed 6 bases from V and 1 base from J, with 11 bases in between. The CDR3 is CASSLKRGTDTQYF. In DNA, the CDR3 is TGTGCCAGCAGCTTAAAGCGGGGCACAGATACGCAGTATTTT.

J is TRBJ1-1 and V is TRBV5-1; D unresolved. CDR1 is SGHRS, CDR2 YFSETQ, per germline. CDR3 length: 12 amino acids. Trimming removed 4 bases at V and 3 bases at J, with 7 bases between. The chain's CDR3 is CASSTADTEAFF. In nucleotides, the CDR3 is TGCGCCAGCAGCACAGCGGACACTGAAGCTTTCTTT.

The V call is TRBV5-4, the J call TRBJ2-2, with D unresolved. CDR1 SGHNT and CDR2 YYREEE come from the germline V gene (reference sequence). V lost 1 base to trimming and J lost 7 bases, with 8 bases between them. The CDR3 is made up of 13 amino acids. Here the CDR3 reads CASSLTKDGELFF. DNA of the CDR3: TGTGCCAGCAGCTTGACGAAGGACGGGGAGCTGTTTTTT.

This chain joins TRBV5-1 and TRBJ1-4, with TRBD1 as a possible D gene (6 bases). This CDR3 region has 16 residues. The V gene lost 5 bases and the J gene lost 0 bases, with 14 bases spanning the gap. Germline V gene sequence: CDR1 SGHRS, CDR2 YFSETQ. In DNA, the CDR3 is TGCGCCAGCAGGTGGGGACAAAGGACAACTAATGAAAAACTGTTTTTT. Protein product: CASRWGQRTTNEKLFF.

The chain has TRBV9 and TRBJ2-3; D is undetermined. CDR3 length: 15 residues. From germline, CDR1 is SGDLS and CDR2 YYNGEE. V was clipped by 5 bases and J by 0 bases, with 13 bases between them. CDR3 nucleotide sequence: TGTGCCAGCAGACGTAGGTGGGCTAGCACAGATACGCAGTATTTT. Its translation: CASRRRWASTDTQYF. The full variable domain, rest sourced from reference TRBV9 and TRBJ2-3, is DSGVTQTPKHLITATGQRVTLRCSPRSGDLSVYWYQQSLDQGLQFLIQYYNGEERAKGNILERFSAQQFPDLHSELNLSSLELGDSALYFCASRRRWASTDTQYFGPGTRLTVL.

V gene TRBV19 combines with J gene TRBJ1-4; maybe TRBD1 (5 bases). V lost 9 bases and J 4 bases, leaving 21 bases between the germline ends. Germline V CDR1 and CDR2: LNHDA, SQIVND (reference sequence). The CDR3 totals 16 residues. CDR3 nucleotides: TGTGCCAGCCGTTCGTGGACGACAGACAATAATGAAAAACTGTTTTTT. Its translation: CASRSWTTDNNEKLFF.

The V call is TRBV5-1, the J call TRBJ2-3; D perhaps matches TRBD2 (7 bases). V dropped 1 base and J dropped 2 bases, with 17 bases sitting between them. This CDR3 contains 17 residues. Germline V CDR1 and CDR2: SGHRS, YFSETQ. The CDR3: CASSLIWRGPPTDTQYF. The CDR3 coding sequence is TGCGCCAGCAGCTTGATTTGGCGGGGGCCCCCCACAGATACGCAGTATTTT.

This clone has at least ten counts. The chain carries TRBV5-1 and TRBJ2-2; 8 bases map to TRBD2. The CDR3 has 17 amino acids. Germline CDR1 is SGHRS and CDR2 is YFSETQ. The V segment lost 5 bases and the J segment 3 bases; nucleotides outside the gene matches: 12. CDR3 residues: CASSRNAAGGYTGELFF. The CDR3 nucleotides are TGCGCCAGCAGTAGGAACGCGGCGGGGGGTTACACCGGGGAGCTGTTTTTT.

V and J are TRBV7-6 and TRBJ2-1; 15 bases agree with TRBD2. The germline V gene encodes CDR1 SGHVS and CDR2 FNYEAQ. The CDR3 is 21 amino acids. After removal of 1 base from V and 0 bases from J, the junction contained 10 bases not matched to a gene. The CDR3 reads CASSLGYPGTSGGFSYNEQFF. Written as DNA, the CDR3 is TGTGCCAGCAGCTTAGGGTACCCCGGGACTAGCGGGGGGTTCTCCTACAATGAGCAGTTCTTC.

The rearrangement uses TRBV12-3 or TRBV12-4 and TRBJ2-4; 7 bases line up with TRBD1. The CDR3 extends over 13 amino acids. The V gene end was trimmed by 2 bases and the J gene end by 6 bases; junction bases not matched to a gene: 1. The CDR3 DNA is TGTGCCAGCAGTTTACGGGACAGAAACATTCAGTACTTC. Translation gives CASSLRDRNIQYF.

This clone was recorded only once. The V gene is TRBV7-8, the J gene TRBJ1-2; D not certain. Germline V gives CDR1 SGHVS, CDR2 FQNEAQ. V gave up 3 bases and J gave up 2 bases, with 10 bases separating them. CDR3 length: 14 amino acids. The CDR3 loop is CASSFWVGNYGYTF. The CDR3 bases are TGTGCCAGCAGCTTTTGGGTGGGGAACTATGGCTACACCTTC.

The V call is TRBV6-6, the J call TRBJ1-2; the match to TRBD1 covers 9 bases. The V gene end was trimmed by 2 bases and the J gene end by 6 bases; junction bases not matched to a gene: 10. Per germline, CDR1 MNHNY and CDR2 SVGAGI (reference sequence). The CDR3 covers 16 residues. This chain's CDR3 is CASSYTLGQGRDGYTF. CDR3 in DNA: TGTGCCAGCAGTTACACTTTGGGACAGGGAAGGGATGGCTACACCTTC.